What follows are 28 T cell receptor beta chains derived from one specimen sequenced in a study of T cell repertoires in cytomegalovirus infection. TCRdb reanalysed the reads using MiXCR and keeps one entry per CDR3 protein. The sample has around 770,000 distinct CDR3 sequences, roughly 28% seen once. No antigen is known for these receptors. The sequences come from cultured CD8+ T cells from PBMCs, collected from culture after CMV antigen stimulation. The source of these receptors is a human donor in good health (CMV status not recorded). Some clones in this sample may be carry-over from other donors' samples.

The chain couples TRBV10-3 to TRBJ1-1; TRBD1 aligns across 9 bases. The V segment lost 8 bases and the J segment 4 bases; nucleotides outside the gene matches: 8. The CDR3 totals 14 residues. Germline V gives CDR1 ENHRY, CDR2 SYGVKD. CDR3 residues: CAILRTGEITEAFF. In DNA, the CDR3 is TGTGCCATCCTCCGGACAGGGGAGATCACTGAAGCTTTCTTT.

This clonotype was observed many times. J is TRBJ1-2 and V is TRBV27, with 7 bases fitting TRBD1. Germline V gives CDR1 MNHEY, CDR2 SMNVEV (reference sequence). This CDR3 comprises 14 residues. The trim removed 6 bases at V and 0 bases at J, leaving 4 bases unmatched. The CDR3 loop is CASSFGTANYGYTF. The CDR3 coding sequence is TGTGCCAGCAGCTTCGGGACAGCTAACTATGGCTACACCTTC.

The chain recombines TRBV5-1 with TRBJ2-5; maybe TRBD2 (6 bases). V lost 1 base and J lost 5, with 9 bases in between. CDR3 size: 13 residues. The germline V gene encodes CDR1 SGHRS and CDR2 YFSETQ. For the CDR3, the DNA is TGCGCCAGCAGCTTGCCTAGCGACGAGACCCAGTACTTC. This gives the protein CASSLPSDETQYF.

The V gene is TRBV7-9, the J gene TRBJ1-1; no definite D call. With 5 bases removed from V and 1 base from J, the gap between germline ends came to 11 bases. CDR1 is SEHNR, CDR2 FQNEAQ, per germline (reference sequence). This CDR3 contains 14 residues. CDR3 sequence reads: CASSLAEPNTEAFF. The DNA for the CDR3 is TGTGCCAGCAGCCTCGCTGAACCGAACACTGAAGCTTTCTTT.

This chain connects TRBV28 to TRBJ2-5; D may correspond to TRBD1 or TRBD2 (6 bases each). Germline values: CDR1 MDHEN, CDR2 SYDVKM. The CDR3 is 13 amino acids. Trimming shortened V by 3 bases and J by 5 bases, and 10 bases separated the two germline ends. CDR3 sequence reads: CASSLGGMETQYF. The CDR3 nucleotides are TGTGCCAGCAGTTTGGGGGGCATGGAGACCCAGTACTTC.

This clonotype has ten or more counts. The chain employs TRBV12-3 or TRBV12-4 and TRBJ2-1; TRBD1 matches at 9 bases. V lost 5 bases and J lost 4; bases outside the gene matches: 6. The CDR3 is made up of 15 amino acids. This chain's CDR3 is CASSPRDRVYNEQFF. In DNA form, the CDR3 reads TGTGCCAGCAGTCCCCGGGACAGGGTATACAATGAGCAGTTCTTC.

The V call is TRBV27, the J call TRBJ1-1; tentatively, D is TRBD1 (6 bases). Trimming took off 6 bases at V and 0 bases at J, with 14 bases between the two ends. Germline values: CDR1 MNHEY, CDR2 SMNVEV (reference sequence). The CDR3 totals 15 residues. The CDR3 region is CASRPQGFVNTEAFF. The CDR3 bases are TGTGCCAGCAGACCTCAGGGGTTCGTGAACACTGAAGCTTTCTTT.

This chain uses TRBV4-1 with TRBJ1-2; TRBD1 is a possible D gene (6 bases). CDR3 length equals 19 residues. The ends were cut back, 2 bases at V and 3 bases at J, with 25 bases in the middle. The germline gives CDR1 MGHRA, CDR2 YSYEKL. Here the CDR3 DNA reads TGCGCCAGCAGCCAACAAGATTGGGACATGGGGGACGGGGACTATGGCTACACCTTC. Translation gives CASSQQDWDMGDGDYGYTF.

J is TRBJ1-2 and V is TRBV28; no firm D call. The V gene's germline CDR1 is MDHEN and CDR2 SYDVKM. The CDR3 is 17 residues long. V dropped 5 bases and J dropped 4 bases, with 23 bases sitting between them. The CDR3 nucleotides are TGTGCCAGCAGTCCAGCCCGCTCCGGCAGGCGGGGCTATGGCTACACCTTC. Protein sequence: CASSPARSGRRGYGYTF.

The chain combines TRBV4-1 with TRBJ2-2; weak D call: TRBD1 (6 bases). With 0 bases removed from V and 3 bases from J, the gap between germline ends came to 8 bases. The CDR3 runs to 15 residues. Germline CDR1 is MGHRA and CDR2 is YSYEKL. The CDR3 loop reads CASSQEDSYTGELFF. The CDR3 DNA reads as TGCGCCAGCAGCCAAGAGGACAGTTACACCGGGGAGCTGTTTTTT.

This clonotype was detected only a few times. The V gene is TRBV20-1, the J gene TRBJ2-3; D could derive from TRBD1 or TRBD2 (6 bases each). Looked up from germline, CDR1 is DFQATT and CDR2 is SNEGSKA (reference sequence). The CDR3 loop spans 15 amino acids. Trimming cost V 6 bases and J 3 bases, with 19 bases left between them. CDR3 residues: CSAFEGQGRTDTQYF. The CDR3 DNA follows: TGCAGTGCCTTCGAAGGCCAGGGGAGGACAGATACGCAGTATTTT.

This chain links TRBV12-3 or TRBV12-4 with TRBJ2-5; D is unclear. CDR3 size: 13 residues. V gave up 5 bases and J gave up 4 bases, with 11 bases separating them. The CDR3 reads CASSPRMRETQYF. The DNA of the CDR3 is TGTGCCAGCAGTCCCCGGATGAGAGAGACCCAGTACTTC.

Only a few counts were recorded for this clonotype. CDR3 sequence (DNA): TGTGCCAGCAGTTTCCCTAGCACAGGGCCAGCCAAAAACATTCAGTACTTC. Amino acid sequence: CASSFPSTGPAKNIQYF. The rearrangement uses TRBV28 and TRBJ2-4, with TRBD1 as a possible D gene (6 bases). Germline V gene sequence: CDR1 MDHEN, CDR2 SYDVKM. Trimming took 3 bases from V and 0 from J, leaving 15 bases between them. CDR3 size: 17 residues.

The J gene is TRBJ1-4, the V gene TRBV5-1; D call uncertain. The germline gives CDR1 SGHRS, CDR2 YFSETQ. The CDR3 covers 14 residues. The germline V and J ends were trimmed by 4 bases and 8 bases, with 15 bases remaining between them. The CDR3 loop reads CASSLGLLEEKLFF. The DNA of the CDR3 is TGCGCCAGCAGCCTCGGTCTATTGGAGGAAAAACTGTTTTTT.

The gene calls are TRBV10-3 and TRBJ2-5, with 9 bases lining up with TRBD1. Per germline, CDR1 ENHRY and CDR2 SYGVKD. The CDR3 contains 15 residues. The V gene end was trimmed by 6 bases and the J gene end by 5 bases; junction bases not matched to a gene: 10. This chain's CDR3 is CAIRSRDRAGETQYF. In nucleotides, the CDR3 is TGTGCCATCAGGTCCCGGGACAGGGCCGGGGAGACCCAGTACTTC.

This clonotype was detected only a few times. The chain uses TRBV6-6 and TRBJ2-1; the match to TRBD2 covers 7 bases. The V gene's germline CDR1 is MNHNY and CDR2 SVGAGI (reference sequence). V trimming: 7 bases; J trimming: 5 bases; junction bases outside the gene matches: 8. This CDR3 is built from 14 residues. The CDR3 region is CASTLSGDNNEQFF. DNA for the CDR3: TGTGCCAGCACCCTCAGCGGGGATAACAATGAGCAGTTCTTC.

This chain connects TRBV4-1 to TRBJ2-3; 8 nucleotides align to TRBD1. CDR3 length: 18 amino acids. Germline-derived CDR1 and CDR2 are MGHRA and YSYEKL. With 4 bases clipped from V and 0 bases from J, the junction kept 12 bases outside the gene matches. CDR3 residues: CASSLGQGRVSSTDTQYF. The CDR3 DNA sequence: TGCGCCAGCAGCCTCGGACAGGGTAGGGTGTCTAGCACAGATACGCAGTATTTT.

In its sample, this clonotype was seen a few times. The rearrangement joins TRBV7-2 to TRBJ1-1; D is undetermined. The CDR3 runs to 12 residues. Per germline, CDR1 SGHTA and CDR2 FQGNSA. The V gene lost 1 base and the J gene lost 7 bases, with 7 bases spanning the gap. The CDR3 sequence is CASSLGQYEAFF. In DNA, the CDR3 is TGTGCCAGCAGCTTAGGGCAGTATGAAGCTTTCTTT.

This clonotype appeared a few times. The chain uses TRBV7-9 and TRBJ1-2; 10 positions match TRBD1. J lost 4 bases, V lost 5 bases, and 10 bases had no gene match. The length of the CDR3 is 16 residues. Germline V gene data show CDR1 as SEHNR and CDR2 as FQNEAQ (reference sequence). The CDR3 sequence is CASSPREGQGIYGYTF. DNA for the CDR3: TGTGCCAGCAGCCCACGGGAGGGACAGGGGATCTATGGCTACACCTTC.

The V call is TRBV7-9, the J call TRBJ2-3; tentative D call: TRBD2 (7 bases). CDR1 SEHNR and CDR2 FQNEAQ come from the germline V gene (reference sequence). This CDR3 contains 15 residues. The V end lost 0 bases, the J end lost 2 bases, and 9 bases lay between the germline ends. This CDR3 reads CASSLARGPTDTQYF. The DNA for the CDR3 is TGTGCCAGCAGCTTAGCGCGGGGGCCCACAGATACGCAGTATTTT.

The CDR3 protein is CALWGTPYTGELFF. CDR3 DNA sequence: TGTGCCTTATGGGGAACACCTTACACCGGGGAGCTGTTTTTT. V gene TRBV6-6 combines with J gene TRBJ2-2; D call uncertain. The CDR3 spans 14 residues. CDR1 is MNHNY and CDR2 is SVGAGI in the germline V gene (reference sequence). The ends were cut back, 11 bases at V and 3 bases at J, with 16 bases in the middle.

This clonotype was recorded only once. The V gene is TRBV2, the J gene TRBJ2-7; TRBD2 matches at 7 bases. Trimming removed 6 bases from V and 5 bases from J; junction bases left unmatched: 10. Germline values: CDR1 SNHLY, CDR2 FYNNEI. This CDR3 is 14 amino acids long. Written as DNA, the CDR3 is TGTGCCAGCAGGGGAGACCCGGGAGGCCACGAGCAGTACTTC. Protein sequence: CASRGDPGGHEQYF.

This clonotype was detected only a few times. CDR3: CASSLGRQFYGYTF. In DNA, the CDR3 is TGTGCCAGCAGTTTAGGGCGGCAGTTCTATGGCTACACCTTC. The chain recombines TRBV27 with TRBJ1-2; D is undetermined. This CDR3 has 14 amino acids. With 2 bases removed from V and 4 bases from J, the gap between germline ends came to 11 bases. Germline V gene sequence: CDR1 MNHEY, CDR2 SMNVEV (reference sequence).

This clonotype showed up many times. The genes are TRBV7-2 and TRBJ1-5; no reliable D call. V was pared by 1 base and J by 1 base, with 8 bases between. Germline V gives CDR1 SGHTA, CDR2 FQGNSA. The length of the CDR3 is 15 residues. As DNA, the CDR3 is TGTGCCAGCAGCTTAGTGGACGGAAGCAATCAGCCCCAGCATTTT. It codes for CASSLVDGSNQPQHF.

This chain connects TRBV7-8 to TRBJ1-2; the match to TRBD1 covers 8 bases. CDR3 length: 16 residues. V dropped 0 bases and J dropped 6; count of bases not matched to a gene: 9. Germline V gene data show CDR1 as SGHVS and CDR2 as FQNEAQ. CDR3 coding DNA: TGTGCCAGCAGCTTAGCGGGGGCAGGGGGCAGGAATGGCTACACCTTC. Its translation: CASSLAGAGGRNGYTF.

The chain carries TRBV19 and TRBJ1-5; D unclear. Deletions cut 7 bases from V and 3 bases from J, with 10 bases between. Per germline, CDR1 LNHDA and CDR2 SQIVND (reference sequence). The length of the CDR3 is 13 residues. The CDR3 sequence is CASTTLSNQPQHF. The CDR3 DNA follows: TGTGCCAGTACCACATTGTCCAATCAGCCCCAGCATTTT.

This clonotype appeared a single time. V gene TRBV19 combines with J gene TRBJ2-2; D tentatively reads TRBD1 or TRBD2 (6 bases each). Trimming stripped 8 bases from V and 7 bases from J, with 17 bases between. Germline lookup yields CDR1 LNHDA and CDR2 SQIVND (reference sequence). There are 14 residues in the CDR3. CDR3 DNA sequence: TGTGCCAGTTACGAGGGGGGATATGGCGGGGAGCTGTTTTTT. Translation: CASYEGGYGGELFF.

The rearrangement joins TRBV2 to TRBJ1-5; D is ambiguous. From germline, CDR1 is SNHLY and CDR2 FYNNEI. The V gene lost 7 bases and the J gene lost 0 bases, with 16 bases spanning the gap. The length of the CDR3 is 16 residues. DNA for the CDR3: TGTGCCAGCACGGGCCTCACCCCCGATAGCAATCAGCCCCAGCATTTT. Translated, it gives CASTGLTPDSNQPQHF.